This T cell receptor beta chain came from a study of T cells expressing NK-cell markers. The authors made TCR beta cDNA libraries by 5'RACE template switching. This switching added a universal primer site and UMIs. TCRdb reanalyzed the 5' RACE reads, giving one entry per CDR3 protein sequence and no DNA. This listing includes about 120,000 distinct CDR3 sequences. Germline CDR1 and CDR2: SGHAT and FQDESV (reference sequence). This CDR3 has 14 residues. The sequenced sample consisted of blood T cells: a sorted CD56 or NKG2C T cell subset, CD4+ or CD8+ T cells, or bulk PBMC T cells (not recorded which). The sequence came from a woman between 18 and 70 years old in good health. V usage is TRBV11-1 and J usage is TRBJ2-5. Here the CDR3 reads CASSLLSEQETQYF.